This entry describes one TCR beta chain. Its antigen is currently unknown. The sample belongs to a study of CD8 T cells in ankylosing spondylitis. Study-level findings and limits: A motif in TCR beta, a set of under ten highly homologous variants, appeared characteristic of ankylosing spondylitis blood. Matched ankylosing spondylitis synovial fluid reportedly showed significant enrichment of disease-linked clones.

The authors made TCR beta libraries by quantitative 5'-RACE with molecular barcodes. In TCRdb, the 5' RACE reads were re-called with MiXCR into one record per CDR3 protein. Of about 540,000 distinct CDR3 sequences listed, more than 9.5% are singletons. The CDR3 is 17 amino acids. V lost 7 bases and J lost 3; bases outside the gene matches: 18. CDR1 is MNHNS, CDR2 SASEGT, per germline. This chain uses TRBV6-1 with TRBJ2-7; TRBD2 matches 7 bases. The sample comprised blood, either unsorted or a sorted T cell fraction (not recorded which). This receptor was obtained from a male donor with ankylosing spondylitis. The CDR3 is CASKSLWEGSSGYEQYF. CDR3 DNA: TGTGCCAGCAAGAGCTTGTGGGAGGGTTCTTCGGGCTACGAGCAGTACTTC.